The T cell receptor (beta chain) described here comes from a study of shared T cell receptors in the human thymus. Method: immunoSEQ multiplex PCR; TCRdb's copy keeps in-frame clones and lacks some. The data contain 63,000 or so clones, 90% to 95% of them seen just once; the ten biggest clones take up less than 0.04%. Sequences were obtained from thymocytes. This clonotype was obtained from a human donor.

The CDR3 loop is CASSLEGSQDLNTEAFF. The CDR3 nucleotides read TGTGCCAGCAGCCTGGAGGGCAGCCAAGATTTGAACACTGAAGCTTTCTTT. This sequence joins TRBV9 and TRBJ1-1, with D hard to call. Germline lookup yields CDR1 SGDLS and CDR2 YYNGEE. The length of the CDR3 is 17 residues. Trimming shortened V by 4 bases and J by 0 bases, and 19 bases separated the two germline ends.